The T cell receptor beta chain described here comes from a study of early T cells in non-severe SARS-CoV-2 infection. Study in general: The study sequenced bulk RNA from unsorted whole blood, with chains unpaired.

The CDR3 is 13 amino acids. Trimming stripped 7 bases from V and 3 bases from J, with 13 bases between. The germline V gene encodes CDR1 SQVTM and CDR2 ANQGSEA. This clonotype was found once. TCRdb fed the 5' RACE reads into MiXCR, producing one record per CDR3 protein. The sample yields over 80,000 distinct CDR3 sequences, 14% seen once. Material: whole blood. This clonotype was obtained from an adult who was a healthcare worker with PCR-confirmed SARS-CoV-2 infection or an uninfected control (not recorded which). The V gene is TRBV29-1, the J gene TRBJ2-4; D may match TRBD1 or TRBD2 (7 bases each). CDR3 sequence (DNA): TGCAGCGCAGACAGGGAGGGCAAAAACATTCAGTACTTC. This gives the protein CSADREGKNIQYF.